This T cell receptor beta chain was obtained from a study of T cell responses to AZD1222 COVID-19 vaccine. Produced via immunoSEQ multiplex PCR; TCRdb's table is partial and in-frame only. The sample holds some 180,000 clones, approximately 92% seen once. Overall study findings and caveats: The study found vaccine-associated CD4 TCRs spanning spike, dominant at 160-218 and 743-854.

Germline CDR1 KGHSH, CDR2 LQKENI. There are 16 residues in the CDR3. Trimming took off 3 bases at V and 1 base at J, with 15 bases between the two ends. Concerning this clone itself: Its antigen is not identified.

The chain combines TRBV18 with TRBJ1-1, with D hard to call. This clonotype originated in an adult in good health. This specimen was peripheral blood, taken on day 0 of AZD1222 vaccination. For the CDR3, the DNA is TGTGCCAGCTCACCGATGGAACAGAAATCGAACACTGAAGCTTTCTTT. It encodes CASSPMEQKSNTEAFF.